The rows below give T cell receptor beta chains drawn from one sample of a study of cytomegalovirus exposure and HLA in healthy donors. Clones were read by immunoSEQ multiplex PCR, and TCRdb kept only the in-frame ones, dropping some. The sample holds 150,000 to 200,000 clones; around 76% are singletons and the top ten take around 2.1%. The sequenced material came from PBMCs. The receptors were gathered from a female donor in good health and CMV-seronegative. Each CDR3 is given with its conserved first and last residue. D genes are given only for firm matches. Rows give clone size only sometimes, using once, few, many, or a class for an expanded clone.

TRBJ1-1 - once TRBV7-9 TGTGCCAGCAGCTTAACGGGGGGAAACACTGAAGCTTTCTTT CASSLTGGNTEAFF
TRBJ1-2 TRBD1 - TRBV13 TGTGCCAGCAGCCCATCCGTGACAGGGTATGGCTACACCTTC CASSPSVTGYGYTF
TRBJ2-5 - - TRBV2 TGTGCCAGCACCAGACAGCCCCTCGTGGGGACCCAGTACTTC CASTRQPLVGTQYF
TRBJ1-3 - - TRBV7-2 TGTGCCAGCAGCTTAGACCCCGGGGGTGGAAACACCATATATTTT CASSLDPGGGNTIYF
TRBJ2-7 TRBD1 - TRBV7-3 TGTGCCAGCAGCTACAACAGGGGGACCGAGCAGTACTTC CASSYNRGTEQYF
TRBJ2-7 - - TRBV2 TGTGCCAGCCGAAGGGACTTTTACGAGCAGTACTTC CASRRDFYEQYF
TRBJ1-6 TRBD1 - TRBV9 TGTGCCAGCAGCGTAGCTCATGACAGGGATTCACCCCTCCACTTT CASSVAHDRDSPLHF
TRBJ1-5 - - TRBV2 TGTGCCAGCAGTGAAGCGGTCGACCAAAGCGGCGTTCGGCCCCAGCATTTT CASSEAVDQSGVRPQHF
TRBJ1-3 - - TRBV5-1 TGCGCCAGCAGCTTGGGCAGTTCTCGTGGAAACACCATATATTTT CASSLGSSRGNTIYF
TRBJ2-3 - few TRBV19 TGTGCCAGTAGTATCTCCAAGCTCGATACGCAGTATTTT CASSISKLDTQYF
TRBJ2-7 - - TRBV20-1 TGCAGTGCCTCCCAAGGAGGCGACGGGTACTTC CSASQGGDGYF
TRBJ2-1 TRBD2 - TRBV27 TGTGCCAGCAGTCCCTCTAGCGGGGAAGAACACAATGAGCAGTTCTTC CASSPSSGEEHNEQFF
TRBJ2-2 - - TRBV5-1 TGCGCCAGCAGCTTGGTGCCGGGTCAGAACACCGGGGAGCTGTTTTTT CASSLVPGQNTGELFF
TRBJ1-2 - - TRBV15 TGTGCCACCAGCAGAGACAGGGGCGATGGCTACACCTTC CATSRDRGDGYTF
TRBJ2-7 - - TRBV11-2 TGTGCCAGCAGCTTAGCTCTCGCGGTAGGCTACGAGCAGTACTTC CASSLALAVGYEQYF
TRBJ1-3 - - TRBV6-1 TGTGCCAGCAGTGAAGCGTTCGAGGTAAACACCATATATTTT CASSEAFEVNTIYF
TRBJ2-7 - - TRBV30 TGTGCCTGGAGTCCTAGCTCCGGATTTACCTACGAGCAGTACTTC CAWSPSSGFTYEQYF
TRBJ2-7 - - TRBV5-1 TGCGCCAGCAGCTCCCTAGGCACAACCTACGAGCAGTACTTC CASSSLGTTYEQYF
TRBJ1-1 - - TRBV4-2 TGTGCCAGCAGCCCCCCCAGCCAAGGAGGCACTGAAGCTTTCTTT CASSPPSQGGTEAFF
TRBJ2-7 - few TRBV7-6 TGTGCCAGCAGCCGACAGGGAGGTAGCGAGCAGTACTTC CASSRQGGSEQYF
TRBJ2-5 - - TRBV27 TGTGCCAGCAGGACCGAGGCGACTAGATCGGAGACCCAGTACTTC CASRTEATRSETQYF
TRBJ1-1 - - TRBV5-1 TGCGCCAGCAGCGAGGGACGGGGGTTCACTGAAGCTTTCTTT CASSEGRGFTEAFF
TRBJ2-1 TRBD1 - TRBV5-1 TGCGCCAGCGGAGAGACAGGGGGCTCTTACTACAATGAGCAGTTCTTC CASGETGGSYYNEQFF
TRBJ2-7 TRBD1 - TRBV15 TGTGCCACCAGCAGAGGAGGGGGCAACTACGAGCAGTACTTC CATSRGGGNYEQYF
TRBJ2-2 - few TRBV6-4 TGTGCCAGCAGTAAGGGGGACACCGGGGAGCTGTTTTTT CASSKGDTGELFF
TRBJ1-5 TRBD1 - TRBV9 TGTGCCAGCAGCCTAGGCGGACAGGGCTACCAGCCCCAGCATTTT CASSLGGQGYQPQHF
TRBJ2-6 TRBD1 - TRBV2 TGTGCCAGCACGTTGAGACAGGGCTCTGGGGCCAACGTCCTGACTTTC CASTLRQGSGANVLTF